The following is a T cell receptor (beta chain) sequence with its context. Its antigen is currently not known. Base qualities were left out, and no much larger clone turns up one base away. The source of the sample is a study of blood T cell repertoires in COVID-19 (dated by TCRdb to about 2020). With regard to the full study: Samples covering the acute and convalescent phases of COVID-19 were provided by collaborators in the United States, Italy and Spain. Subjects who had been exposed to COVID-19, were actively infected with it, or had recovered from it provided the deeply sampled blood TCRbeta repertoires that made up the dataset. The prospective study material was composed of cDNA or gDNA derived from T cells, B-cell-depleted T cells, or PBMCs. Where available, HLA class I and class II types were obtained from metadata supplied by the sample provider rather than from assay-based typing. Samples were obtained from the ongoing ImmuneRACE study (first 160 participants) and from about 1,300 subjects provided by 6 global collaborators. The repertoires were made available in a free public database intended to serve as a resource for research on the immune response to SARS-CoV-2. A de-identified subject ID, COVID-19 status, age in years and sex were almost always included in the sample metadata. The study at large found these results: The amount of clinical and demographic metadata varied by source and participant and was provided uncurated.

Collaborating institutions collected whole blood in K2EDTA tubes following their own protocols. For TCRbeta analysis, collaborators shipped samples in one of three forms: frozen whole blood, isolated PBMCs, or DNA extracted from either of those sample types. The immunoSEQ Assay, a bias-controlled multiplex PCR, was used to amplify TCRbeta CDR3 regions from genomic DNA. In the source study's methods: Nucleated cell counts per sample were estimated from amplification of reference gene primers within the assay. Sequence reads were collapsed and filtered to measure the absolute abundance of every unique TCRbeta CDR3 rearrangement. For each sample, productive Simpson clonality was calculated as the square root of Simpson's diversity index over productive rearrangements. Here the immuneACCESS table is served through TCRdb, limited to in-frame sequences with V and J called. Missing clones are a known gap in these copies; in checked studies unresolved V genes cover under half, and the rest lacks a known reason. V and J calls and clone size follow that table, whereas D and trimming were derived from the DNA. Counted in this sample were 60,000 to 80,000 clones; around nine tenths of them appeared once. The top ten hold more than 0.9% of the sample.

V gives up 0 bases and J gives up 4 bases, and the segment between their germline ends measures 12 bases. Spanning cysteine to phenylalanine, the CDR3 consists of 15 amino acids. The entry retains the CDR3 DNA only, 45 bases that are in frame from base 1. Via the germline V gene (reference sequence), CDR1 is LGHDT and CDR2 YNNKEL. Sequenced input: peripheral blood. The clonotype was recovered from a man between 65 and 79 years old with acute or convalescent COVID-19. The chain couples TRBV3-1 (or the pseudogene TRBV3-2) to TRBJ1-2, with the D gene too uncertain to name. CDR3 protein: CASSQETSYLYGYTF. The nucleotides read TGTGCCAGCAGCCAAGAAACCAGTTACCTCTATGGCTACACCTTC.